This T cell receptor beta chain was recovered during a study of cytomegalovirus exposure and HLA in healthy donors (dated by TCRdb to about 2017). Regarding the complete study: According to a later analysis, one platform produced both the 110 or so validation repertoires and the 666 repertoires of the first cohort. The study aimed to test whether cataloging public T cell receptors could reveal signatures of past pathogen exposure. A separate validation cohort of some 130 different subjects was used in addition to the roughly 720-subject first cohort. High-throughput TCR immunosequencing, statistical association of individual TCRs with disease status, and machine learning were combined to predict cytomegalovirus infection status. Broader findings and caveats from the paper: Three of the identified cytomegalovirus-associated TCR beta chains were confirmed in vitro to be specific for cytomegalovirus antigens. Most TCR sequences were observed very rarely across donors, whereas some public TCRs were present in many individuals. A later analysis found that TCRs clustered in the first cohort also tended to co-occur in the approximately 120 validation repertoires, with just under 95% of cluster scores above 0. The classifier was reported to diagnose cytomegalovirus status with high specificity and sensitivity in both the original and validation cohorts. The study gave a list of 150 to 200 TCR beta chains associated with cytomegalovirus. The authors suggested that the approach could potentially be extended to other disease states and immunological phenotypes. All 120 or so repertoires were used to score co-occurrence in the validation cohort in a later analysis, because that analysis had no HLA typing for the cohort.

Libraries were built with the immunoSEQ multiplex PCR assay. The original pipeline was this. A statistical classification framework was built to diagnose cytomegalovirus status from the catalog of TCR beta chain sequences. The clones in this table, taken by TCRdb from immuneACCESS, are in-frame only. Not every clone is retained; where verified, under half of the shortfall comes from an unresolved V gene, and the cause of the rest is unknown. That table gives V, J and clone size, and the DNA gave D and trimming. For this sample there are tens of thousands of clones; roughly 80% appear just once. The top ten clonotypes cover around an eighth of the sample. This clone has more than one count but fewer than ten. Its antigen is still unknown. No much larger clone is present one base from it, and per-base qualities are unavailable. The donors were included in the validation cohort of around 120 subjects, a group kept apart from the roughly 670-subject first cohort.

Trimming takes 5 bases off V and 0 bases off J; junction bases not matched to a gene: 9. The CDR3 measures 19 amino acids from cysteine to phenylalanine. Only CDR3 DNA is held: 57 bases, read in frame from base 1. CDR1 and CDR2 (SEHNR, FQNEAQ) derive from the germline V gene (reference sequence). The TCR was taken from a woman between 18 and 29 years old in good health and CMV-seropositive. The chain links TRBV7-9 with TRBJ2-6, with 11 junctional bases fitting TRBD2. Sequences were obtained from PBMCs. The CDR3 region has the sequence CASSIPSGGTSSGANVLTF. The DNA is as follows: TGTGCCAGCAGCATCCCTAGCGGGGGGACCAGCTCTGGGGCCAACGTCCTGACTTTC.